This passage covers 18 T cell receptor beta chains from one sample sequenced in a study of T cell responses to AZD1222 COVID-19 vaccine. Repertoires were generated with immunoSEQ multiplex PCR, while TCRdb's copy carries only in-frame clones and drops some. The repertoire holds about 140,000 clones, 90% seen once, with 1.6% in the top ten. This specimen was peripheral blood, taken on day 0 of AZD1222 vaccination. Receptors originate from an adult in good health.

CDR3 nucleotide sequence: TGTGCCAGCAGTGAACCGACAGGGGGCAGGTCACCCCTCCACTTT. It encodes CASSEPTGGRSPLHF. The chain uses TRBV25-1 and TRBJ1-6; TRBD1 agrees at 10 bases. CDR3 size: 15 residues. Germline assignment: CDR1 MGHDK and CDR2 SYGVNS. Unmatched junction bases numbered 5, after V lost 2 bases and J lost 10 bases.

This chain links TRBV28 with TRBJ2-7; D is undetermined. The CDR3 covers 14 residues. Germline CDR1 and CDR2: MDHEN and SYDVKM. With 7 bases removed from V and 0 bases from J, the gap between germline ends came to 13 bases. The CDR3 reads CASTLESVSYEQYF. CDR3 nucleotide sequence: TGTGCCAGCACCCTGGAGAGCGTCTCCTACGAGCAGTACTTC. The full variable domain, with the rest looked up from reference TRBV28 and TRBJ2-7, is DVKVTQSSRYLVKRTGEKVFLECVQDMDHENMFWYRQDPGLGLRLIYFSYDVKMKEKGDIPEGYSVSREKKERFSLILESASTNQTSMYLCASTLESVSYEQYFGPGTRLTVT.

The V and J genes are TRBV4-3 and TRBJ1-3; D not resolved. V lost 1 base, J lost 0 bases, and 25 bases lay in between. The CDR3 length is 21 residues. Germline V gene data show CDR1 as LGHNA and CDR2 as YSLEER. Written as DNA, the CDR3 is TGCGCCAGCAGCCAAGCAGAAGTGCGAACAGCCTATTTGTTCTCTGGAAACACCATATATTTT. As protein: CASSQAEVRTAYLFSGNTIYF.

The chain uses TRBV4-3 and TRBJ2-7, with 7 bases matching TRBD1. The germline gives CDR1 LGHNA, CDR2 YSLEER. J gave up 3 bases and V 0 bases, and 8 bases lay outside the gene matches. The CDR3 covers 16 residues. CDR3 protein: CASSQEYGTEIYEQYF. The CDR3 nucleotides read TGCGCCAGCAGCCAAGAATACGGGACAGAAATCTACGAGCAGTACTTC.

The gene calls are TRBV28 and TRBJ1-2; D unresolved. The CDR3 totals 14 residues. The germline V and J ends were trimmed by 1 base and 7 bases, with 13 bases remaining between them. Germline values: CDR1 MDHEN, CDR2 SYDVKM. CDR3 sequence: CASSLLSEGSGYTF. The CDR3 DNA follows: TGTGCCAGCAGTTTATTAAGTGAGGGTAGTGGCTACACCTTC.

The chain employs TRBV19 and TRBJ2-5; 10 bases align to TRBD2. V shed 2 bases and J 5 bases; nucleotides not matched to a gene: 8. The CDR3 consists of 16 residues. CDR1 and CDR2 (germline): LNHDA, SQIVND (reference sequence). The CDR3 sequence is CASSITASGGGETQYF. In nucleotides, the CDR3 is TGTGCCAGTAGTATAACGGCTAGCGGGGGCGGGGAGACCCAGTACTTC.

The chain combines TRBV24-1 with TRBJ1-2, with 9 bases lining up with TRBD1. Germline loops: CDR1 KGHDR, CDR2 SFDVKD. After removal of 3 bases from V and 7 bases from J, the junction contained 2 bases not matched to a gene. The length of the CDR3 is 13 residues. The CDR3 DNA reads as TGTGCCACCAGTGATGGGGACAGGGTTGGCTACACCTTC. Translation gives CATSDGDRVGYTF.

CDR3 residues: CASSIWGNEQFF. The CDR3 DNA reads as TGCGCCAGCAGCATTTGGGGCAATGAGCAGTTCTTC. This chain uses TRBV4-3 with TRBJ2-1; D is uncertain. The ends were cut back, 5 bases at V and 6 bases at J, with 8 bases in the middle. The CDR3 length is 12 residues. The germline gives CDR1 LGHNA, CDR2 YSLEER.

J is TRBJ1-3 and V is TRBV9, with 7 bases identical to TRBD1. CDR3 length: 15 residues. Looked up from germline, CDR1 is SGDLS and CDR2 is YYNGEE. Unmatched junction bases numbered 3, after V lost 3 bases and J lost 0 bases. CDR3 in amino acids: CASSAGDSSGNTIYF. CDR3 in DNA: TGTGCCAGCAGCGCAGGGGACAGCTCTGGAAACACCATATATTTT.

This chain uses TRBV4-2 with TRBJ2-1; 12 bases align to TRBD2. Trimming took 1 base from V and 0 from J; bases not matched to a gene: 7. CDR1 LGHNA and CDR2 YNFKEQ come from the germline V gene. The length of the CDR3 is 19 residues. CDR3 bases: TGTGCCAGCAGCCAAGCAACCCTACTAGCGGGAGGCTCCTACAATGAGCAGTTCTTC. It encodes CASSQATLLAGGSYNEQFF.

This rearrangement joins TRBV7-9 to TRBJ1-2, with D unclear. Trimming took off 1 base at V and 2 bases at J, with 8 bases between the two ends. CDR3 length equals 14 residues. From germline, CDR1 is SEHNR and CDR2 FQNEAQ (reference sequence). DNA of the CDR3: TGTGCCAGCAGCTTAGAGGTCCCCAACTATGGCTACACCTTC. Translation: CASSLEVPNYGYTF.

The genes are TRBV12-3 or TRBV12-4 and TRBJ1-3; D not certain. This CDR3 comprises 13 residues. Trimming shortened V by 3 bases and J by 0 bases, and 3 bases separated the two germline ends. CDR3 nucleotides: TGTGCCAGCAGTTTTGACTCTGGAAACACCATATATTTT. Translating gives CASSFDSGNTIYF.

The gene calls are TRBV3-1 (or the pseudogene TRBV3-2) and TRBJ2-3; D remains unclear. CDR3 size: 14 residues. V was cut by 1 base and J by 4 bases, with 9 bases left in between. The germline V gene encodes CDR1 LGHDT and CDR2 YNNKEL (reference sequence). Here the CDR3 reads CASSQATSPDTQYF. The CDR3 DNA follows: TGTGCCAGCAGCCAAGCGACTTCGCCAGATACGCAGTATTTT.

CDR3 DNA: TGTGCCAGCAGCTTAGCCGGGACCCTTGTAAATGAGCAGTTCTTC. Translated: CASSLAGTLVNEQFF. J is TRBJ2-1 and V is TRBV7-6; TRBD1 or TRBD2 may be the D gene (5 bases each). The CDR3 runs to 15 residues. Germline CDR1 reads SGHVS; CDR2 reads FNYEAQ. V lost 0 bases, J lost 7 bases, and 13 bases lay in between.

V and J are TRBV21-1 and TRBJ1-2. TRBV21-1 is designated a pseudogene. The CDR3 is 17 residues long. CDR3 residues: CASSKGRDPGRTYGYTF. As DNA, the CDR3 is TGTGCCAGCAGCAAAGGGCGGGATCCGGGACGGACCTATGGCTACACCTTC.

The chain recombines TRBV5-1 with TRBJ1-2, with 11 bases fitting TRBD1. Germline-derived CDR1 and CDR2 are SGHRS and YFSETQ. J was trimmed by 7 bases and V by 7 bases; bases with no gene match: 6. The CDR3 runs to 13 residues. This CDR3 reads CASGSGQGVGYTF. In nucleotides, the CDR3 is TGCGCCAGCGGATCGGGACAGGGGGTTGGCTACACCTTC.

The chain recombines TRBV27 with TRBJ1-1; D unresolved. V was cut by 3 bases and J by 6 bases, with 11 bases left in between. This CDR3 comprises 13 residues. The germline V gene encodes CDR1 MNHEY and CDR2 SMNVEV (reference sequence). CDR3 sequence (DNA): TGTGCCAGCAGTTTTGGGCCCTTGTCTGAAGCTTTCTTT. It encodes CASSFGPLSEAFF.

This clone has a single count. The chain uses TRBV19 and TRBJ1-5; the D gene is possibly TRBD1 (6 bases). Trimming shortened V by 5 bases and J by 3 bases, and 11 bases separated the two germline ends. Germline CDR1 reads LNHDA; CDR2 reads SQIVND (reference sequence). The CDR3 sequence is 14 residues long. In nucleotides, the CDR3 is TGTGCCAGTAGTCCGGGGACACCCAATCAGCCCCAGCATTTT. It specifies CASSPGTPNQPQHF.